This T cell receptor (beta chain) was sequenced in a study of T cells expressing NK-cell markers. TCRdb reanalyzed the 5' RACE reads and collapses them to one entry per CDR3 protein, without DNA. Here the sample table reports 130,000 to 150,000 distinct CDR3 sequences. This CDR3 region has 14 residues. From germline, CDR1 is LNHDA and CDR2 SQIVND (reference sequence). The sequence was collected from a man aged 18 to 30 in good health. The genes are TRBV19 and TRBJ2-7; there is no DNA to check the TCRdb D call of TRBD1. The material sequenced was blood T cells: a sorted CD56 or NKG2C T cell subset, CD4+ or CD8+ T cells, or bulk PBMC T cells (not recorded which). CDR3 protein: CASSISGQTYEQYF.